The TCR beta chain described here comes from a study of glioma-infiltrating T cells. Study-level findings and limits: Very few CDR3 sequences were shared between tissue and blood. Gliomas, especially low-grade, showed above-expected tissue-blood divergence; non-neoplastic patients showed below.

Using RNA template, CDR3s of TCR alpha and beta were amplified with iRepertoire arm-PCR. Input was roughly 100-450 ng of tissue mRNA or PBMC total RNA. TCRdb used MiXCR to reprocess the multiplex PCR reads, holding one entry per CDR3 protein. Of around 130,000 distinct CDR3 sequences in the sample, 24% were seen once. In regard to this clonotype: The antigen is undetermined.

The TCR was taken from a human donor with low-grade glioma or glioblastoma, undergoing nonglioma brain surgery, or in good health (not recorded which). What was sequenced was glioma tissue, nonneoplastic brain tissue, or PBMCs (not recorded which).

The CDR3 spells CASSPPGLAETQYF. CDR3 nucleotides: TGTGCCAGCTCACCACCAGGACTGGCGGAGACCCAGTACTTC. The J gene is TRBJ2-5, the V gene TRBV18; a possible D gene is TRBD2 (5 bases). CDR3 length: 14 residues. V lost 0 bases to trimming and J lost 5 bases, with 10 bases between them. Per germline, CDR1 KGHSH and CDR2 LQKENI.